The 10 T cell receptor beta chains in this list originate from one sample, sequenced in a study of blood T cell repertoires in COVID-19. Sequencing was performed with immunoSEQ multiplex PCR; in TCRdb, only in-frame clones are kept and a portion is missing. The sample carries 80,000 or so clones, roughly 80% recorded once. Sequences were obtained from peripheral blood. These TCRs come from a man aged 80 or over with acute or convalescent COVID-19.

The chain couples TRBV5-4 to TRBJ2-5, with D maybe TRBD1 (5 bases). Per the germline V gene, CDR1 is SGHNT and CDR2 is YYREEE (reference sequence). Trimming removed 1 base from V and 2 bases from J, with 12 bases in between. CDR3 size: 15 residues. The CDR3: CASSLRSGHQETQYF. DNA of the CDR3: TGTGCCAGCAGCTTGAGGTCAGGGCATCAAGAGACCCAGTACTTC.

The rearrangement joins TRBV6-4 to TRBJ1-2, with D possibly matching TRBD1 (5 bases). In germline, CDR1 is MRHNA, CDR2 SNTAGT. CDR3 length: 14 amino acids. Trimming removed 2 bases from V and 4 bases from J, with 11 bases in between. The CDR3 is CASSDEWGFYGYTF. Here the CDR3 DNA reads TGTGCCAGCAGTGACGAGTGGGGCTTCTATGGCTACACCTTC.

The rearrangement links TRBV5-5 to TRBJ2-2; possibly TRBD2 for D (6 bases). This CDR3 spans 15 amino acids. Germline CDR1 reads SGHKS; CDR2 reads YYEKEE (reference sequence). The V end lost 4 bases, the J end lost 6 bases, and 16 bases lay between the germline ends. CDR3 bases: TGTGCCAGCAGCGCGAGACTAGTTGCCTCCGGGGAGCTGTTTTTT. This translates into CASSARLVASGELFF.

In its sample, this clone was seen once. The chain recombines TRBV9 with TRBJ1-1, with 11 bases that match TRBD1. The length of the CDR3 is 13 residues. Germline V gene data show CDR1 as SGDLS and CDR2 as YYNGEE. V was pared by 3 bases and J by 11 bases, with 6 bases of the junction left unmatched. In nucleotides, the CDR3 is TGTGCCAGCAGCGCTGGGACAGGGGGTAAGGCTTTCTTT. Protein product: CASSAGTGGKAFF.

This clone was recorded a few times. J is TRBJ1-1 and V is TRBV19; 12 bases agree with TRBD1. V lost 4 bases, J lost 4 bases, and 7 bases stayed unmatched. This CDR3 has 16 amino acids. The V gene's germline CDR1 is LNHDA and CDR2 SQIVND (reference sequence). CDR3 residues: CASSRGQGAWSTEAFF. The CDR3 DNA is TGTGCCAGTAGTAGGGGACAGGGGGCGTGGAGCACTGAAGCTTTCTTT.

J is TRBJ1-2 and V is TRBV30; D may be TRBD1 (5 bases). The CDR3 runs to 13 residues. Germline CDR1 GTSNPN, CDR2 SVGIG (reference sequence). V lost 0 bases and J lost 7, with 12 bases in between. Here the CDR3 reads CAWSVRREGGYTF. In DNA, the CDR3 is TGTGCCTGGAGTGTACGCAGGGAGGGTGGCTACACCTTC.

V is TRBV7-3 and J is TRBJ2-3, with a tentative D call TRBD2 (5 bases). V was trimmed by 2 bases and J by 3 bases, leaving 12 bases between them. Germline lookup yields CDR1 SGHTA and CDR2 FQGTGA. The CDR3 has 15 residues. The DNA of the CDR3 is TGTGCCAGCAGCTTATCTCTCCGGGGAACAGATACGCAGTATTTT. Residues: CASSLSLRGTDTQYF.

The rearrangement links TRBV12-3 or TRBV12-4 to TRBJ2-4, with 7 bases matching TRBD1. V lost 5 bases to trimming and J lost 8 bases; unmatched junction nucleotides: 6. This CDR3 contains 13 residues. CDR3 loop: CASSPTGFDIQYF. DNA of the CDR3: TGTGCCAGCAGTCCGACAGGGTTCGACATTCAGTACTTC.

As DNA, the CDR3 is TGTGCCAGCAGCACCAGACAGGGTCTTGGCTACACCTTC. This codes for CASSTRQGLGYTF. This chain joins TRBV6-5 and TRBJ1-2; 7 bases map to TRBD1. Germline V gives CDR1 MNHEY, CDR2 SVGAGI. The CDR3 is 13 residues long. Unmatched junction bases numbered 8, after V lost 6 bases and J lost 7 bases.

The sample holds one count of this clone. The CDR3 DNA follows: TGTGCCAGCAGTCTGGGACAGGGGGTTGAAGCTTTCTTT. Translating it yields CASSLGQGVEAFF. The chain recombines TRBV5-8 with TRBJ1-1; TRBD1 agrees at 11 bases. Unmatched junction bases numbered 4, after V lost 5 bases and J lost 7 bases. CDR1 is SGHTS and CDR2 is YDEGEE in the germline V gene. The CDR3 is 13 amino acids.